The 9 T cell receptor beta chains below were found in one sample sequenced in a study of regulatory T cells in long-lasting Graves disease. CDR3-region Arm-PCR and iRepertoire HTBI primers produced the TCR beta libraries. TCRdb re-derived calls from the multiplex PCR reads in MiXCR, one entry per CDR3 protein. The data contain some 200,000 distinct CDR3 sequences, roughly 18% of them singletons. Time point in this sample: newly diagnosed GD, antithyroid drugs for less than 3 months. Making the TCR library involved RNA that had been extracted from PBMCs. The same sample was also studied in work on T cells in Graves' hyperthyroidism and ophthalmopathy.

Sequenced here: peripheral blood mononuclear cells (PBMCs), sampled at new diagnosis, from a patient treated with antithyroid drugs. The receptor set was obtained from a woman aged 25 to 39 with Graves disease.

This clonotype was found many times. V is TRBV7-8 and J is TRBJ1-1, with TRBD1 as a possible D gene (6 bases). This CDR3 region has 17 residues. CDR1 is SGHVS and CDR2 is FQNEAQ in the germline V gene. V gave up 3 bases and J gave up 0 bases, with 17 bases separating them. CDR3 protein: CASSFLGQRTLNTEAFF. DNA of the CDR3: TGTGCCAGCAGCTTCCTGGGACAACGGACTCTGAACACTGAAGCTTTCTTT.

The CDR3 bases are TGTGCCAGCAGTTACTCGGATATAGGCGTGGGCTACACCTTC. It yields the protein CASSYSDIGVGYTF. The V and J genes are TRBV6-9 and TRBJ1-2, with D unclear. The CDR3 loop spans 14 amino acids. Trimming removed 3 bases at V and 8 bases at J, with 16 bases between. CDR1 MNHGY and CDR2 SVAAGI come from the germline V gene.

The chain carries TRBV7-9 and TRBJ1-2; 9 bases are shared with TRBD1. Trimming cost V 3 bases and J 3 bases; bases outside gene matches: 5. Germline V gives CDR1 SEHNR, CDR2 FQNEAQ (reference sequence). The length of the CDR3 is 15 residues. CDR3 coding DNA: TGTGCCAGCAGCTTGACAGGGGGGGAGGACTATGGCTACACCTTC. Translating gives CASSLTGGEDYGYTF.

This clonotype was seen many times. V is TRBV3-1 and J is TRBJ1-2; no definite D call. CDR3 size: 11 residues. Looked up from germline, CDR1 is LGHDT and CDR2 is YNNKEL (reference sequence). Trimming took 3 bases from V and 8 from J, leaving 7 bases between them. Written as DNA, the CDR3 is TGTGCCAGCAGCCAGACCGGGGGCTACACCTTC. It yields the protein CASSQTGGYTF.

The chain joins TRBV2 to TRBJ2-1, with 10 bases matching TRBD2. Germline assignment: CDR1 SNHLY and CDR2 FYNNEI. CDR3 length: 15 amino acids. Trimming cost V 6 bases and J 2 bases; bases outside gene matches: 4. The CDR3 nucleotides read TGTGCCAGCAGCGTCACTAGCGGGACCTACAATGAGCAGTTCTTC. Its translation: CASSVTSGTYNEQFF.

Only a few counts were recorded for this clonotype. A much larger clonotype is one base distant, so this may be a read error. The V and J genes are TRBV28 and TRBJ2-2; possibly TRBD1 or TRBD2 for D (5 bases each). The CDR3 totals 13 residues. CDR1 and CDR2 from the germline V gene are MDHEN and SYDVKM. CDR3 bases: TGTGCCAGCAGTATTGGGGCGAACGGGGAGCCGTTTTTT. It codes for CASSIGANGEPFF.

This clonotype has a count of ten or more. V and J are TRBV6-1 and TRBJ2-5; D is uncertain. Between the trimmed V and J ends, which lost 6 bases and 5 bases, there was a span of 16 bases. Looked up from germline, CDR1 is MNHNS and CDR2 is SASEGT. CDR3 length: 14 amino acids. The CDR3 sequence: CASSPPQSWETQYF. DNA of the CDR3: TGTGCCAGCAGCCCGCCCCAAAGTTGGGAGACCCAGTACTTC.

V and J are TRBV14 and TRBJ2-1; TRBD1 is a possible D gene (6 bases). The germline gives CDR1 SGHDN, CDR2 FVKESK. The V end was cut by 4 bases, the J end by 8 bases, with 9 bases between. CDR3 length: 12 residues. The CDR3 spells CASSPQGYEQFF. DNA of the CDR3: TGTGCCAGCAGCCCCCAGGGGTATGAGCAGTTCTTC.

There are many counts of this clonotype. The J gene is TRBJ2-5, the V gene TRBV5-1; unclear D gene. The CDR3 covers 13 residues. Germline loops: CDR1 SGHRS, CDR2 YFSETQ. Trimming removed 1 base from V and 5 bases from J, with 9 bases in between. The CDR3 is CASSLRHGETQYF. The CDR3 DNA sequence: TGCGCCAGCAGCTTGCGGCACGGGGAGACCCAGTACTTC. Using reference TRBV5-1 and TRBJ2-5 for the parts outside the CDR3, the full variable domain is KAGVTQTPRYLIKTRGQQVTLSCSPISGHRSVSWYQQTPGQGLQFLFEYFSETQRNKGNFPGRFSGRQFSNSRSEMNVSTLELGDSALYLCASSLRHGETQYFGPGTRLLVL.